This T cell receptor (beta chain) is from a study of early T cells in non-severe SARS-CoV-2 infection. Whole-study context: Sequencing of bulk RNA from unsorted whole blood was done, without chain pairing.

Individual cDNA molecules were tagged with unique molecular identifiers. TCRdb analysed the 5' RACE reads with MiXCR anew, one entry per CDR3 protein. The table lists about 22,000 distinct CDR3 sequences, about 5% of them singletons. The CDR3 contains 15 residues. CDR1 is SGHAT, CDR2 FQNNGV, per germline. V was cut by 4 bases and J by 2 bases, with 15 bases left in between. General study results and limits: Anti-spike CD8 specificities were favored by VDJdb matching, whose results missed private and CD4 specificities.

In its sample, this clonotype was seen a few times. Antigen: not known. This sequence joins TRBV11-2 and TRBJ2-7; maybe TRBD2 (6 bases). The receptor was isolated from an adult who was a healthcare worker with PCR-confirmed SARS-CoV-2 infection or an uninfected control (not recorded which). The material sequenced was whole blood. The CDR3 bases are TGTGCCAGCAGCTCCGGTAGAGGGGAGGCCTACGAGCAGTACTTC. Its translation is CASSSGRGEAYEQYF. The entire variable domain, with the rest obtained from reference TRBV11-2 and TRBJ2-7, is as follows: EAGVAQSPRYKIIEKRQSVAFWCNPISGHATLYWYQQILGQGPKLLIQFQNNGVVDDSQLPKDRFSAERLKGVDSTLKIQPAKLEDSAVYLCASSSGRGEAYEQYFGPGTRLTVT.